This T cell receptor beta chain originates from a study of blood T cell repertoires in COVID-19. Study-wide background: The United States, Italy and Spain provided the acute and convalescent COVID-19 samples.

Germline V CDR1 and CDR2: LGHDT, YNNKEL (reference sequence). The CDR3 runs 15 residues. Deletions cut 1 base from V and 0 bases from J, with 9 bases between. In the source study's methods: Estimated nucleated cell counts came from reference gene primer amplification. Measured with immunoSEQ multiplex PCR; TCRdb has only the in-frame clones, and not every one. From that table come the V and J calls and clone size; the DNA was used to work out D and trimming. The sample records roughly 420,000 clones, over 75% being singletons. The sample consisted of PBMCs or T cells enriched from blood (not recorded which). The receptor was derived from a young woman with acute COVID-19. V gene TRBV3-1 (or the pseudogene TRBV3-2) combines with J gene TRBJ1-1, with D possibly TRBD1 on 5 matching bases. This CDR3 reads CASSQGQGMNTEAFF. Written as DNA, the CDR3 is TGTGCCAGCAGCCAAGGGCAGGGCATGAACACTGAAGCTTTCTTT.